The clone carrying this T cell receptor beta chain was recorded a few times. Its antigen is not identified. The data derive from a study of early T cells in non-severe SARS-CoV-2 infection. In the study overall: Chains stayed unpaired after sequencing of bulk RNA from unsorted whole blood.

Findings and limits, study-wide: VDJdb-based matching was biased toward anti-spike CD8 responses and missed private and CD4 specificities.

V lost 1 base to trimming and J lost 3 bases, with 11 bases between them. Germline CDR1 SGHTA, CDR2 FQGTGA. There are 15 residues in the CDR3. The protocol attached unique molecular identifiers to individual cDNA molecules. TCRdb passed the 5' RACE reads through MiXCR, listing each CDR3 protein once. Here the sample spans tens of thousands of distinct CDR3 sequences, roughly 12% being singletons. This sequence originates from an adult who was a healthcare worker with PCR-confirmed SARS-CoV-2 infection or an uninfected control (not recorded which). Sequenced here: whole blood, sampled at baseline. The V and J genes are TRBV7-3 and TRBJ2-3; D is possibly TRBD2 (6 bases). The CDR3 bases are TGTGCCAGCAGCTTAAGACTTGGGGGGACAGATACGCAGTATTTT. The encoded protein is CASSLRLGGTDTQYF.